The 17 T cell receptor beta chains below come from one sample, sequenced in a study of blood T cell repertoires in COVID-19. The repertoire was sequenced with immunoSEQ multiplex PCR; TCRdb's copy has only in-frame clones and lacks some. This sample has 130,000 to 150,000 clones, with about 79% found just once. The sequenced sample consisted of peripheral blood. These receptors all come from a woman in her 50s in a cohort sampled during active or convalescent COVID-19.

The CDR3: CASSHPGGTEAFF. DNA of the CDR3: TGTGCCAGCAGCCACCCGGGAGGCACTGAAGCTTTCTTT. The chain carries TRBV13 and TRBJ1-1; D unresolved. The CDR3 length is 13 residues. CDR1 PRHDT and CDR2 FYEKMQ come from the germline V gene (reference sequence). V lost 5 bases and J lost 4, with 11 bases in between.

The chain is built from TRBV25-1 and TRBJ2-5; 8 bases fit TRBD2. Germline V CDR1 and CDR2: MGHDK, SYGVNS. CDR3 length: 17 residues. V dropped 0 bases and J dropped 2; count of bases not matched to a gene: 8. This chain's CDR3 is CASSEYGGARGQETQYF. The CDR3 nucleotides read TGTGCCAGCAGTGAATACGGGGGGGCGAGGGGTCAAGAGACCCAGTACTTC.

The rearrangement links TRBV4-2 to TRBJ1-2; no definite D call. V was pared by 4 bases and J by 2 bases, with 17 bases between. The CDR3 extends over 16 amino acids. Germline V gives CDR1 LGHNA, CDR2 YNFKEQ. The CDR3 DNA reads TGTGCCAGCAGCCTGGCCAGCGGACCGTCAAACTATGGCTACACCTTC. It is translated as CASSLASGPSNYGYTF.

CDR3 bases: TGTGCTAGTGGTTTCCCTCCCCATTCACCCCTCCACTTT. It yields the protein CASGFPPHSPLHF. The chain joins TRBV12-5 to TRBJ1-6; D remains ambiguous. Germline loops: CDR1 LGHNT, CDR2 FRNRAP. This CDR3 region has 13 residues. The V gene lost 3 bases and the J gene lost 8 bases, with 8 bases spanning the gap.

The CDR3 DNA reads TGTGCCAGCAGCTTCACAGGGCTACCCACTGAAGCTTTCTTT. Translating it yields CASSFTGLPTEAFF. The chain employs TRBV7-8 and TRBJ1-1; a weak D match, TRBD1 (6 bases). The CDR3 has 14 amino acids. CDR1 and CDR2 (germline): SGHVS, FQNEAQ. V lost 3 bases to trimming and J lost 4 bases, with 12 bases between them.

The rearrangement joins TRBV6-6 to TRBJ2-7; 7 bases align to TRBD1. With 6 bases clipped from V and 2 bases from J, the junction kept 13 bases outside the gene matches. Germline V gene data show CDR1 as MNHNY and CDR2 as SVGAGI (reference sequence). This CDR3 comprises 16 residues. The CDR3 nucleotides are TGTGCCAGCAGCCAAGGAAGGACAGGACGGACCTACGAGCAGTACTTC. This codes for CASSQGRTGRTYEQYF.

The CDR3 DNA is TGTGCCAGCAGCTTGCCAGGGGCCTATGGCTACACCTTC. Protein sequence: CASSLPGAYGYTF. V is TRBV5-6 and J is TRBJ1-2, with D tentatively TRBD1 (6 bases). V lost 1 base to trimming and J lost 4 bases, with 8 bases between them. CDR1 is SGHDT, CDR2 YYEEEE, per germline. The CDR3 length is 13 residues.

The chain has TRBV18 and TRBJ2-5; D is unclear. V was cut by 0 bases and J by 2 bases, with 7 bases left in between. CDR1 and CDR2 from the germline V gene are KGHSH and LQKENI. The CDR3 is 14 residues long. The CDR3 loop reads CASSPPTLQETQYF. In nucleotides, the CDR3 is TGTGCCAGCTCACCACCCACACTACAAGAGACCCAGTACTTC.

The V gene is TRBV5-1, the J gene TRBJ1-5; a weak D match, TRBD1 (5 bases). Trimming took off 0 bases at V and 8 bases at J, with 12 bases between the two ends. The CDR3 is 14 amino acids. Germline V gives CDR1 SGHRS, CDR2 YFSETQ. The CDR3 bases are TGCGCCAGCAGCTTGGCTGGCAGGGAAGAGCCCCAGCATTTT. Translating it yields CASSLAGREEPQHF.

The J gene is TRBJ1-5, the V gene TRBV3-1 (or the pseudogene TRBV3-2); D unresolved. Germline V CDR1 and CDR2: LGHDT, YNNKEL (reference sequence). V lost 1 base, J lost 0 bases, and 7 bases lay in between. The CDR3 is 15 amino acids. CDR3 residues: CASSQGLDSNQPQHF. In nucleotides, the CDR3 is TGTGCCAGCAGCCAAGGTCTAGATAGCAATCAGCCCCAGCATTTT.

A remark on this clone: In the same sample, other DNA sequences code for this CDR3. The chain joins TRBV7-3 to TRBJ2-3; 9 nucleotides line up with TRBD2. V lost 5 bases, J lost 1 base, and 4 bases stayed unmatched. The germline V gene has CDR1 SGHTA and CDR2 FQGTGA. CDR3 length: 15 residues. For the CDR3, the DNA is TGTGCCAGCAGCCTAATAGCGGGGGGCACAGATACGCAGTATTTT. Translating it yields CASSLIAGGTDTQYF.

The chain links TRBV2 to TRBJ2-7, with 7 positions matching TRBD2. The germline V gene encodes CDR1 SNHLY and CDR2 FYNNEI. This CDR3 region has 14 residues. The J segment lost 3 bases and the V segment lost 8 bases, leaving 10 bases of the junction unmatched. CDR3 in amino acids: CASRGVTAVYEQYF. CDR3 DNA sequence: TGTGCCAGCCGGGGGGTGACGGCTGTCTACGAGCAGTACTTC. Full variable domain (rest looked up from reference TRBV2 and TRBJ2-7): EPEVTQTPSHQVTQMGQEVILRCVPISNHLYFYWYRQILGQKVEFLVSFYNNEISEKSEIFDDQFSVERPDGSNFTLKIRSTKLEDSAMYFCASRGVTAVYEQYFGPGTRLTVT.

The V gene is TRBV2, the J gene TRBJ2-7; no reliable D call. CDR1 is SNHLY and CDR2 is FYNNEI in the germline V gene. The CDR3 consists of 13 residues. With 5 bases removed from V and 1 base from J, the gap between germline ends came to 9 bases. CDR3 residues: CASSPDGSYEQYF. CDR3 sequence (DNA): TGTGCCAGCAGTCCTGACGGGTCCTACGAGCAGTACTTC.

This clone occurred a few times. A junction boundary mismatches the germline segment, possibly from a read error. This chain joins TRBV7-7 and TRBJ1-1, with 9 bases matching TRBD1. The CDR3 has 18 amino acids. Germline assignment: CDR1 SSHAT and CDR2 FNYEAQ (reference sequence). Here the CDR3 reads CASSSEAGTGHTNGEAFF. The CDR3 region has the DNA TGTGCTAGCAGCTCAGAAGCCGGGACAGGGCATACGAACGGTGAAGCTTTCTTT.

The chain carries TRBV6-1 and TRBJ1-3; no clear D gene. Trimming stripped 0 bases from V and 1 base from J, with 7 bases between. Per germline, CDR1 MNHNS and CDR2 SASEGT. The length of the CDR3 is 15 residues. DNA for the CDR3: TGTGCCAGCAGTGAAGCGCGGCGGTCTGGAAACACCATATATTTT. Protein sequence: CASSEARRSGNTIYF.

The chain combines TRBV5-1 with TRBJ1-2, with 7 nucleotides matching TRBD1. V was pared by 3 bases and J by 4 bases, with 9 bases of the junction left unmatched. Germline CDR1 is SGHRS and CDR2 is YFSETQ. The CDR3 totals 15 residues. CDR3 sequence reads: CASSYGPGQSYGYTF. CDR3 DNA: TGCGCCAGCAGCTATGGGCCGGGACAGAGCTATGGCTACACCTTC.

This chain links TRBV7-2 with TRBJ1-1; 7 bases match TRBD1. With V trimmed by 5 bases and J by 8 bases, 2 bases remained unmatched. The CDR3 runs to 11 residues. CDR1 SGHTA and CDR2 FQGNSA come from the germline V gene. The CDR3 region is CASSQQGEAFF. CDR3 in DNA: TGTGCCAGCAGCCAACAGGGGGAAGCTTTCTTT.